This TCR beta chain was sequenced during a study of CD8 T cells in ankylosing spondylitis. Findings and limits, study-wide: Blood from ankylosing spondylitis patients appeared to carry a characteristic roughly 8-variant TCR beta motif.

Worth noting for this clonotype: Its antigen is unidentified. Sequence at one end of the junction differs from germline and may be a read error.

Using its own MiXCR run on the 5' RACE reads, TCRdb lists one record per CDR3 protein. Of around 430,000 distinct CDR3 sequences listed, roughly 17% are singletons. This CDR3 region has 15 residues. The V gene's germline CDR1 is MGHRA and CDR2 YSYEKL. The receptor comes from a male donor with ankylosing spondylitis. The chain recombines TRBV4-1 with TRBJ2-7; TRBD2 is a possible D gene (6 bases). The specimen sequenced was blood, either unsorted or a sorted T cell fraction (not recorded which). CDR3 residues: CASSQGVGGTYEQYF. CDR3 nucleotide sequence: TGCGCCAGCAGCCAAGGGGTGGGAGGCACCTACGAGCAGTATTTC.